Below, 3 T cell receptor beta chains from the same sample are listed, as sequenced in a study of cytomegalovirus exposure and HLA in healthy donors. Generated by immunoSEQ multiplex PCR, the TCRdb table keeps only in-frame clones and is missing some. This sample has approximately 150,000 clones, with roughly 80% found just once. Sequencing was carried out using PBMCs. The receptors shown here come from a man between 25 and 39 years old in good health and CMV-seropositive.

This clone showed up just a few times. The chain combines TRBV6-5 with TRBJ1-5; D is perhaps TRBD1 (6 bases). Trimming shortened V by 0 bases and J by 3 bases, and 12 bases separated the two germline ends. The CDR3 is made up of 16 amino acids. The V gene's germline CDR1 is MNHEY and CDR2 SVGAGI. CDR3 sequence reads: CASSYSSWGLNQPQHF. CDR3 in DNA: TGTGCCAGCAGTTACTCTTCGTGGGGGCTCAATCAGCCCCAGCATTTT.

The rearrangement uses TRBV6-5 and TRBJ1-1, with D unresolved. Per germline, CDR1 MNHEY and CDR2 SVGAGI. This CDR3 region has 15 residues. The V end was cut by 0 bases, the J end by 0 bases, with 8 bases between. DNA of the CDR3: TGTGCCAGCAGTTACTCAGCGGTTATGAACACTGAAGCTTTCTTT. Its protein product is CASSYSAVMNTEAFF.

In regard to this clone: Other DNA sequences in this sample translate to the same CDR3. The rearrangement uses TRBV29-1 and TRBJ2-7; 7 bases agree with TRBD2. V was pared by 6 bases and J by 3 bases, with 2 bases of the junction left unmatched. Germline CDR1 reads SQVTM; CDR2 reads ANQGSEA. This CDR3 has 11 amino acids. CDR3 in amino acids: CSVGGDYEQYF. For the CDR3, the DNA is TGCAGCGTGGGGGGGGACTACGAGCAGTACTTC.